The 27 T cell receptor beta chains below come from one sample, sequenced in a study of siplizumab effects on memory and regulatory T cells. TCRdb's copy holds only in-frame clones and misses some; the assay was immunoSEQ multiplex PCR. The sample includes 100,000 or so clones, roughly 93% seen only once; the top ten take 1% to 1.5%. Material: non-Treg CD4+ T cells sorted from blood. Every receptor here comes from a human donor in good health.

CDR3 sequence (DNA): TGTGCCAGCAGTGTGGGTAGGGGGCGCATCGGCACTGAAGCTTTCTTT. As protein: CASSVGRGRIGTEAFF. V and J are TRBV2 and TRBJ1-1, with TRBD1 matching 7 bases. CDR3 length: 16 residues. The junction had 12 bases not matched to a gene; V was cut back by 4 bases and J by 4 bases. Germline V lookup: CDR1 SNHLY, CDR2 FYNNEI.

The V gene is TRBV5-1, the J gene TRBJ1-2; D perhaps matches TRBD1 (6 bases). Deletions cut 4 bases from V and 6 bases from J, with 19 bases between. Germline values: CDR1 SGHRS, CDR2 YFSETQ. The length of the CDR3 is 15 residues. This chain's CDR3 is CASSLLQGSFDGYTF. Written as DNA, the CDR3 is TGCGCCAGCAGCCTACTACAGGGCTCTTTCGATGGCTACACCTTC.

The J gene is TRBJ1-4, the V gene TRBV19, with D perhaps matching TRBD1 (5 bases). The V and J ends lost 0 bases and 2 bases respectively, with 7 bases between them. Germline-derived CDR1 and CDR2 are LNHDA and SQIVND (reference sequence). The CDR3 extends over 15 amino acids. The CDR3 loop is CASSIDWGTNEKLFF. The CDR3 coding sequence is TGTGCCAGTAGTATAGACTGGGGGACTAATGAAAAACTGTTTTTT.

The chain uses TRBV7-6 and TRBJ1-5; D may be TRBD1 (6 bases). This CDR3 comprises 18 residues. V was pared by 5 bases and J by 4 bases, with 24 bases between. The germline CDR1 and CDR2 sequences are SGHVS and FNYEAQ. CDR3 nucleotides: TGTGCCAGCAGCCCCGAGGTGCCACAGGGCATGGGAAATCAGCCCCAGCATTTT. Translated, it gives CASSPEVPQGMGNQPQHF.

The V and J genes are TRBV5-4 and TRBJ1-4, with TRBD1 as a possible D gene (6 bases). Trimming left V 4 bases short and J 6 bases short, with 13 bases between. The germline V gene encodes CDR1 SGHNT and CDR2 YYREEE (reference sequence). CDR3 length: 14 amino acids. The CDR3 region is CASSDTGSDEKLFF. The CDR3 nucleotides are TGTGCCAGCAGCGATACAGGGTCTGATGAAAAACTGTTTTTT.

This rearrangement joins TRBV4-2 to TRBJ2-1; TRBD2 agrees at 9 bases. V trimming: 3 bases; J trimming: 0 bases; junction bases outside the gene matches: 6. CDR1 is LGHNA, CDR2 YNFKEQ, per germline. This CDR3 comprises 17 residues. The chain's CDR3 is CASSHELAGSSYNEQFF. DNA of the CDR3: TGTGCCAGCAGCCATGAACTAGCGGGCAGCTCCTACAATGAGCAGTTCTTC.

The gene calls are TRBV6-5 and TRBJ1-5; the match to TRBD1 covers 7 bases. The CDR3 extends over 15 amino acids. Trimming took 2 bases from V and 4 from J; bases not matched to a gene: 5. Per germline, CDR1 MNHEY and CDR2 SVGAGI. The chain's CDR3 is CASSYPEQGNQPQHF. CDR3 DNA sequence: TGTGCCAGCAGTTACCCGGAACAGGGGAATCAGCCCCAGCATTTT.

The V call is TRBV30, the J call TRBJ2-7, with a possible D match to TRBD1 (6 bases). Trimming removed 4 bases at V and 5 bases at J, with 12 bases between. This CDR3 contains 12 residues. Per germline, CDR1 GTSNPN and CDR2 SVGIG (reference sequence). CDR3 DNA sequence: TGTGCCTGGAACCGAGGGGGTCACGAGCAGTACTTC. Its translation is CAWNRGGHEQYF.

This chain links TRBV4-1 with TRBJ1-2; D not resolved. Trimming removed 0 bases at V and 4 bases at J, with 9 bases between. The CDR3 sequence is 14 residues long. Germline lookup yields CDR1 MGHRA and CDR2 YSYEKL. Written as DNA, the CDR3 is TGCGCCAGCAGCCAAGAACAACAGATCTATGGCTACACCTTC. This translates into CASSQEQQIYGYTF.

The V call is TRBV6-7, the J call TRBJ2-7; 10 nucleotides line up with TRBD1. TRBV6-7 is an ORF; its function is uncertain. This CDR3 is built from 17 residues. Trimming cost V 7 bases and J 3 bases; bases outside gene matches: 15. The CDR3: CASTGRRQGAYYYEQYF. For the CDR3, the DNA is TGTGCCAGCACTGGTCGGCGACAGGGGGCTTACTACTACGAGCAGTACTTC.

The rearrangement joins TRBV9 to TRBJ2-7; tentatively, D is TRBD1 or TRBD2 (6 bases each). V lost 0 bases and J lost 5, with 15 bases in between. Per the germline V gene, CDR1 is SGDLS and CDR2 is YYNGEE. This CDR3 comprises 15 residues. In DNA, the CDR3 is TGTGCCAGCAGCGTAGAACCGGGGGCGAGAAACGAGCAGTACTTC. It specifies CASSVEPGARNEQYF. Complete variable domain (other parts from reference TRBV9 and TRBJ2-7): DSGVTQTPKHLITATGQRVTLRCSPRSGDLSVYWYQQSLDQGLQFLIQYYNGEERAKGNILERFSAQQFPDLHSELNLSSLELGDSALYFCASSVEPGARNEQYFGPGTRLTVT.

This clone was counted a single time. This sequence joins TRBV5-6 and TRBJ2-7; D may be TRBD1 (6 bases). V dropped 2 bases and J dropped 5 bases, with 11 bases sitting between them. This CDR3 contains 13 residues. CDR1 is SGHDT and CDR2 is YYEEEE in the germline V gene. In DNA, the CDR3 is TGTGCCAGCAGCTTCGGGACAACCGACGAGCAGTACTTC. This sequence encodes CASSFGTTDEQYF.

The rearrangement uses TRBV10-3 and TRBJ2-3; D might be TRBD2 (6 bases). Per the germline V gene, CDR1 is ENHRY and CDR2 is SYGVKD. Between the trimmed V and J ends, which lost 10 bases and 2 bases, there was a span of 16 bases. The CDR3 loop spans 14 amino acids. CDR3 in DNA: TGTGCCACCAGGGACTTTCGGCTCACAGATACGCAGTATTTT. Translated: CATRDFRLTDTQYF.

The genes are TRBV11-3 and TRBJ2-1; TRBD2 aligns across 8 bases. Germline CDR1 and CDR2: SGHNT and YENEEA. This CDR3 contains 15 residues. V dropped 3 bases and J dropped 8; count of bases not matched to a gene: 9. The CDR3 loop is CASSFGVAGMYEQFF. DNA of the CDR3: TGTGCCAGCAGCTTCGGGGTAGCGGGAATGTATGAGCAGTTCTTC.

V gene TRBV30 combines with J gene TRBJ2-7, with 9 bases that match TRBD1. J gave up 1 base and V 5 bases, and 6 bases lay outside the gene matches. This CDR3 is 14 amino acids long. CDR1 GTSNPN and CDR2 SVGIG come from the germline V gene (reference sequence). In DNA, the CDR3 is TGTGCCTGGCGTCTCGGACAGGGGTCCTACGAGCAGTACTTC. Its protein product is CAWRLGQGSYEQYF.

V and J are TRBV14 and TRBJ2-7, with 7 bases that match TRBD1. The CDR3 totals 19 residues. V shed 0 bases and J 4 bases; nucleotides not matched to a gene: 18. In germline, CDR1 is SGHDN, CDR2 FVKESK. The CDR3 loop is CASSQERLDMETGRYEQYF. Here the CDR3 DNA reads TGTGCCAGCAGCCAAGAGAGATTAGATATGGAGACAGGGAGATACGAGCAGTACTTC. Variable domain in full (rest from reference TRBV14 and TRBJ2-7): EAGVTQFPSHSVIEKGQTVTLRCDPISGHDNLYWYRRVMGKEIKFLLHFVKESKQDESGMPNNRFLAERTGGTYSTLKVQPAELEDSGVYFCASSQERLDMETGRYEQYFGPGTRLTVT.

CDR3 protein: CASSYSEGQGFGYTF. The CDR3 bases are TGTGCCAGCAGTTACTCAGAGGGACAGGGATTTGGCTACACCTTC. This sequence joins TRBV6-6 and TRBJ1-2; 9 nucleotides align to TRBD1. This CDR3 is built from 15 residues. Germline CDR1 is MNHNY and CDR2 is SVGAGI (reference sequence). V was clipped by 0 bases and J by 7 bases; unmatched bases: 6.

In nucleotides, the CDR3 is TGTGCCAGCAGCAAACTAGCGGGGGATTACAATGAGCAGTTCTTC. Translation gives CASSKLAGDYNEQFF. V and J are TRBV7-3 and TRBJ2-1; 11 bases line up with TRBD2. Germline V lookup: CDR1 SGHTA, CDR2 FQGTGA. J lost 4 bases, V lost 5 bases, and 4 bases had no gene match. The CDR3 is 15 amino acids.

The chain has TRBV28 and TRBJ2-7; TRBD1 agrees at 8 bases. From germline, CDR1 is MDHEN and CDR2 SYDVKM. The length of the CDR3 is 13 residues. The J segment lost 6 bases and the V segment lost 8 bases, leaving 9 bases of the junction unmatched. In nucleotides, the CDR3 is TGTGCCAGCGTTTGGGACAGGAGCGGCGAGCAGTACTTC. Residues: CASVWDRSGEQYF.

This clone was observed once. The chain uses TRBV23-1 and TRBJ1-5, with D tentatively TRBD1 (5 bases). TRBV23-1 is an ORF, with its function uncertain. CDR3 size: 18 residues. V lost 3 bases to trimming and J lost 3 bases, with 21 bases between them. The CDR3 DNA reads TGCGCCAGCAGTCATAGGGACGGGAAGGGACGACCCAATCAGCCCCAGCATTTT. Its protein is CASSHRDGKGRPNQPQHF.

This clone was seen just once. V and J are TRBV7-8 and TRBJ2-3; D call uncertain. CDR3 length: 11 amino acids. Germline CDR1 is SGHVS and CDR2 is FQNEAQ. The V and J ends lost 1 base and 11 bases respectively, with 7 bases between them. Written as DNA, the CDR3 is TGTGCCAGCAGCTTAGTTGACTGGCAGTATTTT. Protein product: CASSLVDWQYF.

The chain couples TRBV4-1 to TRBJ2-7, with D hard to call. Germline loops: CDR1 MGHRA, CDR2 YSYEKL. V lost 1 base, J lost 7 bases, and 17 bases lay in between. The CDR3 runs 15 residues. Written as DNA, the CDR3 is TGCGCCAGCAGCCAAGGTCCGGAGACCTTACGGGAGCAGTACTTC. Translation gives CASSQGPETLREQYF.

The chain couples TRBV7-8 to TRBJ1-5; 7 bases match TRBD1. CDR3 length: 17 residues. Germline CDR1 is SGHVS and CDR2 is FQNEAQ. The V gene end was trimmed by 0 bases and the J gene end by 0 bases; junction bases not matched to a gene: 5. The CDR3 bases are TGTGCCAGCAGCTTAGCCCGACAGGGTTTTAGCAATCAGCCCCAGCATTTT. Protein product: CASSLARQGFSNQPQHF.

The chain links TRBV10-3 to TRBJ2-3, with a possible D match to TRBD2 (6 bases). CDR3 length: 17 amino acids. Germline CDR1 and CDR2: ENHRY and SYGVKD. V dropped 10 bases and J dropped 1 base, with 24 bases sitting between them. The CDR3 DNA reads as TGTGCCACTGCGCTTATTAGCGGCAGTGGGGGCACAGATACGCAGTATTTT. Its translation: CATALISGSGGTDTQYF.

The V gene is TRBV9, the J gene TRBJ2-3, with a weak D call TRBD1 (5 bases). This CDR3 is built from 15 residues. The germline CDR1 and CDR2 sequences are SGDLS and YYNGEE. V was trimmed by 0 bases and J by 0 bases, leaving 8 bases between them. In DNA, the CDR3 is TGTGCCAGCAGCGTAGCCCAGGGCAGCACAGATACGCAGTATTTT. Protein sequence: CASSVAQGSTDTQYF.

The rearrangement uses TRBV7-2 and TRBJ2-2; possible D gene TRBD1, 6 bases. Germline lookup yields CDR1 SGHTA and CDR2 FQGNSA. V was pared by 2 bases and J by 1 base, with 11 bases between. CDR3 length equals 16 residues. The CDR3 region is CASSLFGTLNTGELFF. The CDR3 coding sequence is TGTGCCAGCAGCTTATTTGGGACACTGAACACCGGGGAGCTGTTTTTT. Variable domain in full (rest from reference TRBV7-2 and TRBJ2-2): GAGVSQSPSNKVTEKGKDVELRCDPISGHTALYWYRQSLGQGLEFLIYFQGNSAPDKSGLPSDRFSAERTGGSVSTLTIQRTQQEDSAVYLCASSLFGTLNTGELFFGEGSRLTVL.

The rearrangement joins TRBV29-1 to TRBJ2-7; 9 bases are shared with TRBD2. V shed 5 bases, J shed 6 bases, and the junction held 17 bases outside the gene matches. The CDR3 runs to 16 residues. The germline gives CDR1 SQVTM, CDR2 ANQGSEA. The CDR3: CSVKGHQASGVGEQYF. In DNA form, the CDR3 reads TGCAGCGTTAAAGGACACCAGGCTAGCGGGGTGGGCGAGCAGTACTTC.